The 7 T cell receptor beta chains reported below all come from one sample, sequenced in a study of technical replicates of blood from a handful of donors. TCRdb's copy holds only in-frame clones and misses some; the assay was immunoSEQ multiplex PCR. The data contain about 12,000 clones, approximately 94% of them singletons. The specimen was PBMCs. All receptors derive from a human donor in good health.

V and J are TRBV5-1 and TRBJ2-1, with 7 bases matching TRBD2. Germline V lookup: CDR1 SGHRS, CDR2 YFSETQ. This CDR3 has 14 residues. The V and J ends lost 3 bases and 4 bases, in that order; junction bases with no gene match: 4. The CDR3 protein is CASSSSGGYNEQFF. CDR3 nucleotides: TGCGCCAGCAGCTCTAGCGGAGGGTACAATGAGCAGTTCTTC.

The rearrangement uses TRBV5-1 and TRBJ2-7; 8 bases agree with TRBD1. Germline V CDR1 and CDR2: SGHRS, YFSETQ. The CDR3 loop spans 14 amino acids. V shed 4 bases and J 3 bases; nucleotides not matched to a gene: 6. The CDR3 region is CASSEGQGFYEQYF. The DNA of the CDR3 is TGCGCCAGCAGCGAAGGACAGGGTTTCTACGAGCAGTACTTC. Supplemented by reference TRBV5-1 and TRBJ2-7, the full variable domain reads KAGVTQTPRYLIKTRGQQVTLSCSPISGHRSVSWYQQTPGQGLQFLFEYFSETQRNKGNFPGRFSGRQFSNSRSEMNVSTLELGDSALYLCASSEGQGFYEQYFGPGTRLTVT.

CDR3 DNA sequence: TGTGCCAGCAGTGACTCGTCGACAGGGGTCACAGATACGCAGTATTTT. This sequence encodes CASSDSSTGVTDTQYF. This chain connects TRBV6-4 to TRBJ2-3; 8 bases are a match to TRBD1. CDR3 length: 16 residues. With 0 bases clipped from V and 2 bases from J, the junction kept 4 bases outside the gene matches. CDR1 and CDR2 from the germline V gene are MRHNA and SNTAGT.

The chain carries TRBV14 and TRBJ2-7; 11 bases align to TRBD2. After removal of 4 bases from V and 2 bases from J, the junction contained 4 bases not matched to a gene. CDR1 is SGHDN and CDR2 is FVKESK in the germline V gene. The length of the CDR3 is 15 residues. CDR3 loop: CASSPGTSGTYEQYF. CDR3 nucleotide sequence: TGTGCCAGCAGCCCCGGGACTAGCGGCACCTACGAGCAGTACTTC.

V and J are TRBV30 and TRBJ2-1; D call uncertain. The CDR3 consists of 12 residues. V was pared by 0 bases and J by 4 bases, with 4 bases between. Germline-derived CDR1 and CDR2 are GTSNPN and SVGIG (reference sequence). The CDR3 DNA reads as TGTGCCTGGAGTGTTCCTTACAATGAGCAGTTCTTC. Encoded protein: CAWSVPYNEQFF.

The chain has TRBV6-1 and TRBJ2-6; tentatively, D is TRBD1 (6 bases). CDR1 and CDR2 (germline): MNHNS, SASEGT. The V end lost 7 bases, the J end lost 0 bases, and 10 bases lay between the germline ends. The CDR3 totals 15 residues. This CDR3 is CASKTGSSGANVLTF. In DNA form, the CDR3 reads TGTGCCAGCAAAACAGGGAGCTCTGGGGCCAACGTCCTGACTTTC.

The chain has TRBV6-5 and TRBJ1-2; 7 positions agree with TRBD1. The CDR3 is 14 residues long. V shed 6 bases, J shed 3 bases, and the junction held 7 bases outside the gene matches. CDR1 MNHEY and CDR2 SVGAGI come from the germline V gene. This CDR3 reads CASRPAQGYYGYTF. CDR3 DNA: TGTGCCAGCAGGCCCGCACAGGGGTACTATGGCTACACCTTC.